Listed here are 27 T cell receptor beta chains from one sample, sequenced in a study of shared clonotypes between healthy human individuals. Method: immunoSEQ multiplex PCR; TCRdb's copy keeps in-frame clones and lacks some. The profile shows 1.6 million or so clones, about 96% of them singletons. The sample taken for sequencing was naive CD4+ T cells sorted from blood. Documented subset: CD45RA+ positively selected. These receptor sequences come from a man aged 25 to 40 in good health.

V gene TRBV9 combines with J gene TRBJ2-1; possible D gene TRBD1, 6 bases. Germline CDR1 reads SGDLS; CDR2 reads YYNGEE. Trimming removed 3 bases from V and 1 base from J, with 11 bases in between. The CDR3 contains 15 residues. The CDR3 DNA follows: TGTGCCAGCAGCGGAGGGGACATTTCCTACAATGAGCAGTTCTTC. Protein product: CASSGGDISYNEQFF.

Turning to this clone: In the same sample, other DNA sequences code for this CDR3. The chain uses TRBV19 and TRBJ2-7; D gene uncertain. V shed 2 bases and J shed 0 bases, with 8 bases lying between them. This CDR3 comprises 14 residues. Germline loops: CDR1 LNHDA, CDR2 SQIVND (reference sequence). In DNA form, the CDR3 reads TGTGCCAGTAGTATAAGGGATAGCTCCTACGAGCAGTACTTC. It is translated as CASSIRDSSYEQYF.

The genes are TRBV6-5 and TRBJ2-3, with a weak D call TRBD1 (5 bases). The CDR3 loop spans 13 amino acids. Germline CDR1 is MNHEY and CDR2 is SVGAGI. Trimming took 5 bases from V and 8 from J, leaving 14 bases between them. The CDR3 nucleotides read TGTGCCAGCAGTAAGAGACAGTATGGTACGCAGTATTTT. Translated: CASSKRQYGTQYF.

CDR3 in amino acids: CASSSAGNTEAFF. The CDR3 DNA reads TGTGCCAGCAGCTCCGCGGGGAACACTGAAGCTTTCTTT. V is TRBV7-3 and J is TRBJ1-1; D call uncertain. The CDR3 has 13 amino acids. V was cut by 4 bases and J by 1 base, with 7 bases left in between. In germline, CDR1 is SGHTA, CDR2 FQGTGA.

CDR3: CASSAVREVQFF. The CDR3 nucleotides read TGCGCCAGCAGTGCCGTACGGGAGGTGCAGTTCTTC. The V and J genes are TRBV10-2 and TRBJ2-1; 7 positions match TRBD2. J gave up 12 bases and V 4 bases, and 6 bases lay outside the gene matches. This CDR3 is 12 amino acids long. The V gene's germline CDR1 is WSHSY and CDR2 SAAADI.

The CDR3 sequence is CASSLQINQETQYF. The CDR3 region has the DNA TGTGCCAGCAGCCTACAGATTAACCAAGAGACCCAGTACTTC. The V gene is TRBV7-2, the J gene TRBJ2-5; D gene unclear. Germline CDR1 and CDR2: SGHTA and FQGNSA. The CDR3 length is 14 residues. V dropped 5 bases and J dropped 0 bases, with 10 bases sitting between them.

The chain has TRBV2 and TRBJ1-2; no clear D gene. V dropped 8 bases and J dropped 8 bases, with 21 bases sitting between them. CDR3 length: 14 residues. CDR1 and CDR2 from the germline V gene are SNHLY and FYNNEI. Here the CDR3 reads CASDRSPGGHGYTF. Written as DNA, the CDR3 is TGTGCCAGCGATAGGTCTCCGGGAGGGCACGGCTACACCTTC.

This chain connects TRBV7-2 to TRBJ2-3; 8 nucleotides agree with TRBD2. The junction had 18 bases not matched to a gene; V was cut back by 5 bases and J by 8 bases. CDR1 and CDR2 from the germline V gene are SGHTA and FQGNSA. The CDR3 is made up of 17 amino acids. The DNA of the CDR3 is TGTGCCAGCAGCCTCACCGGGGGCGGGAGGCCTGCGGGTACGCAGTATTTT. Protein: CASSLTGGGRPAGTQYF.

Remarks on this clone: This same CDR3 is encoded by further DNA sequences in the sample. The chain employs TRBV5-4 and TRBJ2-7; the D is unclear. CDR1 and CDR2 (germline): SGHNT, YYREEE (reference sequence). Trimming removed 4 bases at V and 2 bases at J, with 7 bases between. The CDR3 contains 12 residues. The CDR3 DNA reads TGTGCCAGCAGCCTCGGAGCCTACGAGCAGTACTTC. This sequence encodes CASSLGAYEQYF.

The chain is built from TRBV5-4 and TRBJ2-3; 15 bases agree with TRBD2. The CDR3 covers 16 residues. CDR1 is SGHNT and CDR2 is YYREEE in the germline V gene (reference sequence). V lost 4 bases and J lost 5; bases outside the gene matches: 5. CDR3 residues: CASSLWTSGRVDTQYF. The CDR3 coding sequence is TGTGCCAGCAGCCTGTGGACTAGCGGGAGGGTAGATACGCAGTATTTT.

This sequence joins TRBV6-6 and TRBJ2-7; no clear D gene. The germline V and J ends were trimmed by 6 bases and 0 bases, with 6 bases remaining between them. The CDR3 contains 12 residues. Germline V gene sequence: CDR1 MNHNY, CDR2 SVGAGI (reference sequence). The CDR3 reads CASSLSSYEQYF. The CDR3 bases are TGTGCCAGCAGCCTAAGCTCCTACGAGCAGTACTTC.

The chain employs TRBV15 and TRBJ2-2; possibly TRBD2 for D (5 bases). Between the trimmed V and J ends, which lost 1 base and 0 bases, there was a span of 9 bases. The CDR3 totals 16 residues. CDR1 is LNHNV and CDR2 is YYDKDF in the germline V gene (reference sequence). DNA of the CDR3: TGTGCCACCAGCAGAGGAGGGTTGCCGAACACCGGGGAGCTGTTTTTT. This gives the protein CATSRGGLPNTGELFF.

Turning to this clone: Other DNA sequences from this sample encode an identical CDR3 as well. The chain uses TRBV28 and TRBJ1-2; D perhaps matches TRBD1 (5 bases). Germline V gene lookup returns CDR1 MDHEN and CDR2 SYDVKM. V lost 5 bases and J 7 bases, leaving 11 bases between the germline ends. This CDR3 is built from 12 residues. CDR3 sequence reads: CASSLPGLGYTF. CDR3 nucleotides: TGTGCCAGCAGTCTTCCGGGGCTTGGCTACACCTTC.

V and J are TRBV28 and TRBJ2-7; 7 bases match TRBD1. Looked up from germline, CDR1 is MDHEN and CDR2 is SYDVKM. Trimming took 6 bases from V and 1 from J; bases not matched to a gene: 9. CDR3 length: 15 residues. The CDR3 nucleotides read TGTGCCAGCAGGCAAACAGGGGCCCCTTCCTACGAGCAGTACTTC. This translates into CASRQTGAPSYEQYF.

The chain has TRBV5-1 and TRBJ1-1; no definite D call. Per germline, CDR1 SGHRS and CDR2 YFSETQ. The CDR3 extends over 13 amino acids. Trimming removed 2 bases from V and 5 bases from J, with 10 bases in between. Here the CDR3 reads CASSFNLETEAFF. In nucleotides, the CDR3 is TGCGCCAGCAGCTTTAACCTGGAGACTGAAGCTTTCTTT.

The chain carries TRBV28 and TRBJ1-1; D call uncertain. The ends were cut back, 10 bases at V and 1 base at J, with 13 bases in the middle. Germline assignment: CDR1 MDHEN and CDR2 SYDVKM. The CDR3 contains 13 residues. The CDR3 DNA follows: TGTGCCACCGACGTGCTTGCGAACACTGAAGCTTTCTTT. Amino acids: CATDVLANTEAFF.

This chain links TRBV19 with TRBJ2-7; 8 bases align to TRBD1. J gave up 2 bases and V 6 bases, and 6 bases lay outside the gene matches. This CDR3 has 14 residues. Per germline, CDR1 LNHDA and CDR2 SQIVND (reference sequence). The CDR3 DNA sequence: TGTGCCAGTAGCTCGCCAGGGGGCCCCTACGAGCAGTACTTC. This gives the protein CASSSPGGPYEQYF.

This chain joins TRBV29-1 and TRBJ2-1, with TRBD1 matching 9 bases. The CDR3 is 13 amino acids. Germline values: CDR1 SQVTM, CDR2 ANQGSEA. V shed 5 bases, J shed 7 bases, and the junction held 6 bases outside the gene matches. For the CDR3, the DNA is TGCAGCGTTTCCTCCGGGACAGGGAATGAGCAGTTCTTC. This sequence encodes CSVSSGTGNEQFF.

Points on this clone: This sample includes further DNA sequences coding for the same CDR3. V and J are TRBV9 and TRBJ1-1, with no clear D. Trimming pared 1 base from V and 1 base from J, leaving 5 bases between. CDR1 is SGDLS, CDR2 YYNGEE, per germline. This CDR3 region has 13 residues. The CDR3 DNA is TGTGCCAGCAGCGTACAAGGGAACACTGAAGCTTTCTTT. Translated, it gives CASSVQGNTEAFF.

The count of this clone is one. This chain links TRBV5-1 with TRBJ2-3; weak D call: TRBD2 (6 bases). This CDR3 has 15 amino acids. The V and J ends lost 7 bases and 3 bases respectively, with 18 bases between them. The germline CDR1 and CDR2 sequences are SGHRS and YFSETQ. DNA of the CDR3: TGCGCCAGCGCAGCCCTAGGAGGGAGGACAGATACGCAGTATTTT. The encoded protein is CASAALGGRTDTQYF.

V is TRBV11-2 and J is TRBJ2-1; D gene ambiguous. V lost 1 base to trimming and J lost 9 bases, with 7 bases between them. Germline CDR1 and CDR2: SGHAT and FQNNGV. This CDR3 is 12 amino acids long. CDR3 amino acids: CASSLAYGEQFF. CDR3 nucleotide sequence: TGTGCCAGCAGCTTAGCATACGGTGAGCAGTTCTTC.

The chain couples TRBV4-2 to TRBJ1-1; tentative D call: TRBD1 (5 bases). V dropped 2 bases and J dropped 5 bases, with 24 bases sitting between them. CDR1 is LGHNA and CDR2 is YNFKEQ in the germline V gene. The CDR3 is 18 residues long. The CDR3 protein is CASSQLRQSGLEGTEAFF. The DNA of the CDR3 is TGTGCCAGCAGCCAACTCAGGCAATCGGGTCTGGAGGGGACTGAAGCTTTCTTT.

The chain carries TRBV4-2 and TRBJ2-2; 8 bases are shared with TRBD2. The V and J ends lost 1 base and 5 bases, in that order; junction bases with no gene match: 6. There are 16 residues in the CDR3. Germline V CDR1 and CDR2: LGHNA, YNFKEQ. This CDR3 reads CASSQGSGVITGELFF. The CDR3 DNA follows: TGTGCCAGCAGCCAAGGTAGCGGGGTAATTACCGGGGAGCTGTTTTTT.

This chain links TRBV5-4 with TRBJ2-3; 11 bases map to TRBD2. V was clipped by 0 bases and J by 6 bases; unmatched bases: 6. Germline V lookup: CDR1 SGHNT, CDR2 YYREEE (reference sequence). The length of the CDR3 is 16 residues. CDR3 residues: CASSLAGLAGGDTQYF. The CDR3 DNA reads as TGTGCCAGCAGCTTGGCCGGACTAGCGGGTGGGGATACGCAGTATTTT.

The chain uses TRBV30 and TRBJ2-3; unclear D gene. With 4 bases removed from V and 4 bases from J, the gap between germline ends came to 9 bases. The germline gives CDR1 GTSNPN, CDR2 SVGIG (reference sequence). The CDR3 length is 12 residues. The CDR3 DNA reads TGTGCCTGGACCCTGGGGTCAGATACGCAGTATTTT. This sequence encodes CAWTLGSDTQYF.

The chain couples TRBV14 to TRBJ2-6; a possible D gene is TRBD2 (7 bases). CDR3 length: 17 residues. The germline V and J ends were trimmed by 3 bases and 3 bases, with 15 bases remaining between them. CDR1 and CDR2 from the germline V gene are SGHDN and FVKESK. The chain's CDR3 is CASSHRRGGYGANVLTF. As DNA, the CDR3 is TGTGCCAGCAGCCATCGTAGGGGGGGCTATGGGGCCAACGTCCTGACTTTC.

The chain is built from TRBV10-3 and TRBJ1-5, with no clear D. This CDR3 region has 14 residues. Germline CDR1 is ENHRY and CDR2 is SYGVKD. Between the trimmed V and J ends, which lost 3 bases and 7 bases, there was a span of 13 bases. As DNA, the CDR3 is TGTGCCATCAGTGATGGCCAGGAATCGCAGCCCCAGCATTTT. Protein sequence: CAISDGQESQPQHF.